This entry is about one T cell receptor beta chain. Its target is not known. Germline CDR1 MNHEY, CDR2 SVGAGI. The CDR3 loop spans 12 amino acids. V was cut by 2 bases and J by 6 bases, with 7 bases left in between. The sample comes from a study of OX40 agonist ivuxolimab in advanced cancers. Study results and limitations: Fewer expanded clones were found on average in CD4+ than in CD8+ T cells. Clonal expansion among partial responders at 0.1-3.0 mg/kg ranked near the lowest.

Generated by immunoSEQ multiplex PCR, the TCRdb table keeps only in-frame clones and is missing some. The sample gives about 56,000 clones, 82% of which show up once; over 3% is in the top ten. The genes are TRBV6-5 and TRBJ1-1; no clear D. This receptor was obtained from an adult with an advanced solid tumor such as melanoma, head and neck, liver or kidney cancer. The source was CD4+ or CD8+ T cells sorted from blood, collected in a trial of the OX40 agonist ivuxolimab. The CDR3 sequence: CASSYDSPEAFF. Here the CDR3 DNA reads TGTGCCAGCAGTTACGACTCTCCTGAAGCTTTCTTT.